A selection of T cell receptor beta chains follows, all from one sample in a study of blood T cell repertoires in COVID-19. Using immunoSEQ multiplex PCR, the repertoire was profiled, and TCRdb retains in-frame clones only, with some absent. The table has about 60,000 clones, 60% to 85% seen once. Input material: peripheral blood. These receptors originate from a man aged 30 to 39 with COVID-19, enrolled during active disease. Each CDR3 is given with its conserved first and last residue. The order of the fields is CDR3 length, D gene, clone size, V gene, J gene, CDR3 DNA, CDR3 protein. The D gene is left open where the match is weak. The size entry is marked missing in some rows and otherwise reads once, few, many or a size class.

>14|-|-|TRBV2|TRBJ2-7
TGTGCCAGCAGTGAAATAATTCAGGGGGGCGAGCAGTACTTC
CASSEIIQGGEQYF
>14|-|-|TRBV10-3|TRBJ1-3
TGTGCCATCAGTGAGCAGGGATCGGGAAACACCATATATTTT
CAISEQGSGNTIYF
>16|-|-|TRBV3-1/TRBV3-2|TRBJ1-2
TGTGCCAGCAGCCAGAACCCAGGGCTAACACGCTATGGCTACACCTTC
CASSQNPGLTRYGYTF
>11|-|once|TRBV6-5|TRBJ2-5
TGTGCCAGCAGTTCGGGGGAGACCCAGTACTTC
CASSSGETQYF
>14|-|-|TRBV9|TRBJ2-3
TGTGCCAGCAGCATGGCGGGGAGCACAGATACGCAGTATTTT
CASSMAGSTDTQYF
>12|-|-|TRBV18|TRBJ1-4
TGTGCCAGCTCGCAAGATCAGGAAAAACTGTTTTTT
CASSQDQEKLFF
>14|-|few|TRBV18|TRBJ2-1
TGTGCCAGCTCACCACTTCAGTCCTACAATGAGCAGTTCTTC
CASSPLQSYNEQFF
>17|TRBD2|-|TRBV4-1|TRBJ2-5
TGCGCCAGCAGCCAAATTGTGGCTAGCGGGTACGAAGAGACCCAGTACTTC
CASSQIVASGYEETQYF
>13|-|once|TRBV9|TRBJ2-1
TGTGCCAGCAGCGTAGTCCCAGACAATGAGCAGTTCTTC
CASSVVPDNEQFF
>18|-|-|TRBV4-3|TRBJ2-6
TGCGCCAGCAGCCAAGAGGACACCTCAGTACCTGGGGCCAACGTCCTGACTTTC
CASSQEDTSVPGANVLTF
>14|-|few|TRBV6-2/TRBV6-3|TRBJ2-1
TGTGCCAGCAGTCCCCGAGTCGGAGGCGATGAGCAGTTCTTC
CASSPRVGGDEQFF
>17|-|few|TRBV6-2/TRBV6-3|TRBJ1-6
TGTGCCAGCAGTTCTGTAATCGGGAGCGAATATAATTCACCCCTCCACTTT
CASSSVIGSEYNSPLHF
>16|TRBD1|-|TRBV19|TRBJ1-5
TGTGCCAGTAGTACCGGGGACAGGGGGCGAGTTCAGCCCCAGCATTTT
CASSTGDRGRVQPQHF
>17|-|-|TRBV28|TRBJ2-7
TGTGCCAGCAGTTTATTTACCACAGGGAGTAGCTCCTACGAGCAGTACTTC
CASSLFTTGSSSYEQYF
>14|-|-|TRBV6-5|TRBJ1-6
TGTGCCAGCAGTTACAGGGGCGAAAATTCACCCCTCCACTTT
CASSYRGENSPLHF
>15|TRBD1|-|TRBV7-8|TRBJ1-6
TGTGCCAGCAGCCTGGGGACAGGGAGGGGTTCACCCCTCCACTTT
CASSLGTGRGSPLHF
>16|-|few|TRBV14|TRBJ2-7
TGTGCCAGCAGCCAAGATCGGTTCGGGGGGCTCTACGAGCAGTACTTC
CASSQDRFGGLYEQYF
>15|-|-|TRBV18|TRBJ1-3
TGTGCCAGCTCACCTGGGTACAGCTCTGGAAACACCATATATTTT
CASSPGYSSGNTIYF
>13|-|-|TRBV12-3/TRBV12-4|TRBJ2-7
TGTGCCAGCAGCCCCCCCGCGGTCTACGAGCAGTACTTC
CASSPPAVYEQYF
>14|-|-|TRBV2|TRBJ2-7
TGTGCCAGCAGTGAAGATCCAGGCGCCTACGAGCAGTACTTC
CASSEDPGAYEQYF
>14|-|-|TRBV6-1|TRBJ2-5
TGTGCCAGCAGTGAACAGGGTCTGGAGGAGACCCAGTACTTC
CASSEQGLEETQYF
>12|TRBD2|-|TRBV9|TRBJ2-3
TGTGCCAGCGGGGGGGATGGAGATACGCAGTATTTT
CASGGDGDTQYF
>14|-|-|TRBV28|TRBJ2-5
TGTGCCAGCAATCGAGGCGGGATCCAAGAGACCCAGTACTTC
CASNRGGIQETQYF
>13|-|-|TRBV5-1|TRBJ2-2
TGCGCCAGCAGCTCATCGGTCACCGGGGAGCTGTTTTTT
CASSSSVTGELFF
>13|-|once|TRBV2|TRBJ2-5
TGTGCCAGCAGTGAAGAAGCGGGCGAGACCCAGTACTTC
CASSEEAGETQYF
>17|-|few|TRBV4-1|TRBJ1-1
TGCGCCAGCAGCCAAGGCGCACAGTTCCTTATGAACACTGAAGCTTTCTTT
CASSQGAQFLMNTEAFF
>15|TRBD1|-|TRBV28|TRBJ2-7
TGTGCCAGCAGTTTGCCCGGGACAGGGGGCTACGAGCAGTACTTC
CASSLPGTGGYEQYF
>11|-|-|TRBV12-3/TRBV12-4|TRBJ1-1
TGTGCCAGCAGCTTCAACACTGAAGCTTTCTTT
CASSFNTEAFF
>13|-|-|TRBV6-1|TRBJ1-6
TGTGCCAGCAGTGAAGCGGGCAATTCACCCCTCCACTTT
CASSEAGNSPLHF
>18|-|-|TRBV5-6|TRBJ1-2
TGTGCCAGCAGCTCGGGGGGGATGAAACAGGGCCTCTACTATGGCTACACCTTC
CASSSGGMKQGLYYGYTF
>15|TRBD1|-|TRBV11-1|TRBJ2-2
TGTGCCAGCAGCTTAGAAGGACAGGGAACCGGGGAGCTGTTTTTT
CASSLEGQGTGELFF
>14|-|-|TRBV21-1|TRBJ1-6
TGTGCCAGCAGTGGGGGGAGTCCTAATTCACCCCTCCACTTT
CASSGGSPNSPLHF
>14|-|-|TRBV7-2|TRBJ2-5
TGTGCCAGCAGCTTAGTAGTCTACCAAGAGACCCAGTACTTC
CASSLVVYQETQYF
>14|-|-|TRBV7-6|TRBJ2-3
TGTGCCAGCAGCTTATGGGTGACGGGGAGTCGGCAGTATTTT
CASSLWVTGSRQYF
>15|TRBD1|-|TRBV18|TRBJ1-4
TGTGCCAGCTCACCACCGGGACAGGGAAGTGAAAAACTGTTTTTT
CASSPPGQGSEKLFF
>14|-|-|TRBV6-1|TRBJ1-4
TGTGCCAGCAGTCCGACTAACAGTGGTGAAAAACTGTTTTTT
CASSPTNSGEKLFF
>15|-|-|TRBV10-3|TRBJ2-2
TGTGCCATCAGTGAGTCGTCCCAGTATCCCGGGGAGCTGTTTTTT
CAISESSQYPGELFF
>14|-|few|TRBV6-1|TRBJ1-4
TGTGCCAGCAGTGAAGGGGGCCCAGATGAAAAACTGTTTTTT
CASSEGGPDEKLFF
>12|-|-|TRBV29-1|TRBJ2-5
TGCAGCGTTGGTTCGAGCCTAGGGACCCAGTACTTC
CSVGSSLGTQYF
>16|TRBD1|-|TRBV19|TRBJ2-4
TGTGCCAGTAGTATGCGACAGGGGCTCAATAGGGACATTCAGTACTTC
CASSMRQGLNRDIQYF